Following are 18 T cell receptor beta chains from one sample sequenced in a study of shared clonotypes between healthy human individuals. Terminally differentiated effector memory CD45RA+ cells were excluded by CCR7 positive selection of CD45RO-negative cells. The repertoire was sequenced with immunoSEQ multiplex PCR; TCRdb's copy has only in-frame clones and lacks some. The sample includes fewer than 700,000 clones, around 95% seen only once; the top ten take over 0.09%. Sequenced input: naive CD8+ T cells sorted from blood. These receptor sequences come from a woman in her 30s in good health.

The chain is built from TRBV5-1 and TRBJ1-1, with D unresolved. Per germline, CDR1 SGHRS and CDR2 YFSETQ. Trimming stripped 5 bases from V and 2 bases from J, with 19 bases between. The CDR3 contains 16 residues. CDR3 DNA sequence: TGCGCCAGCAGGACCGGGCCTCCCAAACAAAACACTGAAGCTTTCTTT. Translation gives CASRTGPPKQNTEAFF.

The CDR3 sequence is CASSPPPQGPGANVLTF. CDR3 sequence (DNA): TGTGCCAGCTCACCACCCCCGCAGGGCCCTGGGGCCAACGTCCTGACTTTC. The chain recombines TRBV18 with TRBJ2-6; the D gene is possibly TRBD1 (5 bases). This CDR3 is built from 17 residues. In germline, CDR1 is KGHSH, CDR2 LQKENI. The V gene lost 0 bases and the J gene lost 2 bases, with 11 bases spanning the gap.

The chain combines TRBV30 with TRBJ2-5; D remains ambiguous. Gene TRBJ2-7 matches the end of the DNA better, so the J call may be wrong. Looked up from germline, CDR1 is GTSNPN and CDR2 is SVGIG (reference sequence). This CDR3 region has 12 residues. Here the CDR3 reads CAWSVHGYEQYF. CDR3 coding DNA: TGTGCCTGGAGTGTACACGGATACGAGCAGTACTTC.

This clone was seen only once. This chain links TRBV7-8 with TRBJ2-5; maybe TRBD2 (6 bases). Matching the DNA end better, TRBJ2-7 makes the J call doubtful. The CDR3 has 12 residues. In germline, CDR1 is SGHVS, CDR2 FQNEAQ. The CDR3 loop reads CASSRGTLEQYF. CDR3 sequence (DNA): TGTGCCAGCAGCCGGGGGACTCTCGAGCAGTACTTC.

CDR3 bases: TGTGCCAGCAGCTTGGTAGGGGCGCCGGATGAGCAGTACTTC. Its protein is CASSLVGAPDEQYF. This chain connects TRBV5-4 to TRBJ2-7; perhaps TRBD1 as D (5 bases). V dropped 0 bases and J dropped 7 bases, with 14 bases sitting between them. Germline lookup yields CDR1 SGHNT and CDR2 YYREEE (reference sequence). The CDR3 length is 14 residues.

This CDR3 reads CASSLEAGGPKNEQFF. In DNA form, the CDR3 reads TGTGCCAGCAGCTTGGAGGCGGGAGGGCCTAAAAATGAGCAGTTCTTC. J is TRBJ2-1 and V is TRBV5-4, with 9 bases aligning to TRBD2. Germline CDR1 SGHNT, CDR2 YYREEE (reference sequence). V shed 0 bases, J shed 7 bases, and the junction held 8 bases outside the gene matches. The CDR3 length is 16 residues.

Comment on this clone: Other DNA sequences in the sample encode the same CDR3. The rearrangement uses TRBV7-9 and TRBJ2-7, with 8 bases that match TRBD2. Looked up from germline, CDR1 is SEHNR and CDR2 is FQNEAQ (reference sequence). After removal of 3 bases from V and 4 bases from J, the junction contained 5 bases not matched to a gene. CDR3 size: 14 residues. The CDR3: CASSFSSGAYEQYF. The DNA of the CDR3 is TGTGCCAGCAGCTTCAGTAGCGGGGCGTACGAGCAGTACTTC.

This chain connects TRBV27 to TRBJ2-7; D is unclear. Germline V gene data show CDR1 as MNHEY and CDR2 as SMNVEV (reference sequence). This CDR3 spans 13 amino acids. V lost 6 bases, J lost 1 base, and 10 bases lay in between. CDR3 nucleotide sequence: TGTGCCAGCAGGCAAATTGGGTCCTACGAGCAGTACTTC. This codes for CASRQIGSYEQYF.

V usage is TRBV9 and J usage is TRBJ1-4; D not certain. CDR1 SGDLS and CDR2 YYNGEE come from the germline V gene. The CDR3 has 15 amino acids. V lost 0 bases and J 0 bases, leaving 6 bases between the germline ends. DNA for the CDR3: TGTGCCAGCAGCGTAGAGGCAACAACTAATGAAAAACTGTTTTTT. This encodes CASSVEATTNEKLFF.

The chain combines TRBV15 with TRBJ2-3; D gene unclear. The V and J ends lost 1 base and 1 base respectively, with 9 bases between them. The CDR3 runs to 15 residues. CDR1 LNHNV and CDR2 YYDKDF come from the germline V gene (reference sequence). The CDR3 spells CATSRVRQRTDTQYF. CDR3 coding DNA: TGTGCCACCAGCAGAGTTCGGCAACGCACAGATACGCAGTATTTT.

The rearrangement joins TRBV27 to TRBJ2-7, with 8 bases lining up with TRBD1. The length of the CDR3 is 16 residues. Germline trimming cut 2 bases from V and 4 bases from J; bases unmatched to any gene: 10. CDR1 and CDR2 from the germline V gene are MNHEY and SMNVEV (reference sequence). The CDR3 DNA is TGTGCCAGCAGTTTAGGATCCTCAGGACAGGGATACGAGCAGTACTTC. Amino acids: CASSLGSSGQGYEQYF.

The chain recombines TRBV6-5 with TRBJ2-1; D gene unclear. This CDR3 spans 14 amino acids. The V gene lost 0 bases and the J gene lost 8 bases, with 11 bases spanning the gap. The germline CDR1 and CDR2 sequences are MNHEY and SVGAGI. The CDR3: CASSYSSGFDEQFF. The CDR3 bases are TGTGCCAGCAGTTACTCTTCGGGTTTCGATGAGCAGTTCTTC.

This clone was seen only a few times. The chain combines TRBV4-2 with TRBJ2-7; possibly TRBD2 for D (6 bases). The V end was cut by 0 bases, the J end by 7 bases, with 13 bases between. CDR1 LGHNA and CDR2 YNFKEQ come from the germline V gene. The CDR3 is 14 residues long. The CDR3 sequence is CASSQELGGWEQYF. CDR3 in DNA: TGTGCCAGCAGCCAAGAATTGGGGGGATGGGAGCAGTACTTC.

V usage is TRBV20-1 and J usage is TRBJ2-7; no reliable D call. This CDR3 region has 11 residues. Per the germline V gene, CDR1 is DFQATT and CDR2 is SNEGSKA (reference sequence). The V gene lost 1 base and the J gene lost 9 bases, with 10 bases spanning the gap. The CDR3 bases are TGCAGTGCTAGAGCCCGATTAGGGCAGTACTTC. This sequence encodes CSARARLGQYF.

The CDR3 loop reads CASSLIGAAYEQYF. In DNA, the CDR3 is TGTGCCAGCAGTTTAATAGGGGCCGCCTACGAGCAGTACTTC. The V call is TRBV28, the J call TRBJ2-7; D might be TRBD1 (5 bases). The CDR3 sequence is 14 residues long. Trimming stripped 2 bases from V and 2 bases from J, with 10 bases between. The germline gives CDR1 MDHEN, CDR2 SYDVKM.

This clone was detected only once. The chain employs TRBV29-1 and TRBJ2-1; 11 nucleotides line up with TRBD2. This CDR3 contains 15 residues. Germline CDR1 is SQVTM and CDR2 is ANQGSEA. V was clipped by 6 bases and J by 6 bases; unmatched bases: 10. The CDR3 spells CSVAISGRATNEQFF. The CDR3 nucleotides are TGCAGCGTCGCGATTAGCGGGAGGGCCACCAATGAGCAGTTCTTC.

This sequence joins TRBV20-1 and TRBJ2-7; D is undetermined. V was trimmed by 8 bases and J by 3 bases, leaving 8 bases between them. The germline V gene has CDR1 DFQATT and CDR2 SNEGSKA (reference sequence). The CDR3 loop spans 10 amino acids. The CDR3 is CSIHSYEQYF. CDR3 DNA: TGCAGTATACACAGCTACGAGCAGTACTTC.

Regarding this clone: Other DNA sequences of this sample code for an identical CDR3. The chain joins TRBV30 to TRBJ1-1; D unclear. CDR3 length: 11 residues. V was pared by 5 bases and J by 2 bases, with 6 bases between. Germline CDR1 is GTSNPN and CDR2 is SVGIG (reference sequence). The CDR3 loop reads CAWGRNTEAFF. CDR3 bases: TGTGCCTGGGGGAGAAACACTGAAGCTTTCTTT.